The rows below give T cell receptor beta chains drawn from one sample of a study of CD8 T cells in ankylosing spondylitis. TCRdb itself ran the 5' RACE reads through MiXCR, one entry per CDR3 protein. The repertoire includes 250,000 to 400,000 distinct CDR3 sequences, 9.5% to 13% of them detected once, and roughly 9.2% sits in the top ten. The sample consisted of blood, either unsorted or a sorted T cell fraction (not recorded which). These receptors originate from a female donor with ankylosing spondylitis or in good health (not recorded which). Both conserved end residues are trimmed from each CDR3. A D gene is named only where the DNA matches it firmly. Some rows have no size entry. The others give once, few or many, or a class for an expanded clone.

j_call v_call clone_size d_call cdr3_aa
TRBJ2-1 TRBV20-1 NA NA SATLGSMVYNEQF
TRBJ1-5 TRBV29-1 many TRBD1 SVRGGGDQPQH
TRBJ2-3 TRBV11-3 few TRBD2 ASSVSSGGAADTQY
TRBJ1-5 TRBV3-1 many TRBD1 ASSHTGAKRPQH
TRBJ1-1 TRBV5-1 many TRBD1 ASSLAETGGTAEAF
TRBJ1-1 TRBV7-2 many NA ASSLEVGRWDTEAF
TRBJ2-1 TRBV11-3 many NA ASSSAAILPRDNEQF
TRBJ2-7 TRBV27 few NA ASSFFWSKPYEQY
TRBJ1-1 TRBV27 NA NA ASSYEGRFTEAF
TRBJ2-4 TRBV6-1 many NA ASSPNRRAYGAIQY
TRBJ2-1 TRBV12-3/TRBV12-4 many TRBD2 ASSFQLLAGEDNEQF
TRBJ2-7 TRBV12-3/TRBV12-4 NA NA ASSLSRDLRSYEQY
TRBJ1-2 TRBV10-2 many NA ASRKLRENYGYT
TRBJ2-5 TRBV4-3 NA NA ASSQENRQETQY
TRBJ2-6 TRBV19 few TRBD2 ASIKQAGVAGANVLT
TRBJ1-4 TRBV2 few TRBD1 ASKEDRGQLGNEKLF
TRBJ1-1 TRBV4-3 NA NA ASSQDIPNTEAF
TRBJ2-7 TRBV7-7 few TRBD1 ASSADRDGEQY
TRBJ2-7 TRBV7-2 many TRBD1 ASSRDRTGVSYEQY
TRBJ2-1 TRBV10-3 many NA AISESELRGEQF
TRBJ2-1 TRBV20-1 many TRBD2 SADAPSGYNEQF
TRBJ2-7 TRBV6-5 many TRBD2 ASSYVRLAGTSSYEQY
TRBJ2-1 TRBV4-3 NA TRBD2 ASSQESLAGESGEQF
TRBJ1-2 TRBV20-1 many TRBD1 SARDRGIGGYT
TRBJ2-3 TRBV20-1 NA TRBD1 SASGTERTDTQY
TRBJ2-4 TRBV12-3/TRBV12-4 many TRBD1 ASSTGQDAKNIQY
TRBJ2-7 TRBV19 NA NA ASSIGRGTYEQY
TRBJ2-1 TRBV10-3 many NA AIRLEGNEQF
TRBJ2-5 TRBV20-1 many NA SAPAGETQY
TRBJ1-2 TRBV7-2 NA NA ASSKAGLYGYT
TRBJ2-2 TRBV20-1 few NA SARGVDRARHTGELF
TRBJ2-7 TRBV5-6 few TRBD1 ASSSDGTAFSYEQY
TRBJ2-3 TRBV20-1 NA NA SASPHTGSDTQY
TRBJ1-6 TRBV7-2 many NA ASSLKGDSPLH
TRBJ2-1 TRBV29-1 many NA RVKSGYNEQF
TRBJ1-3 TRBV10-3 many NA AISIDTISGNTIY
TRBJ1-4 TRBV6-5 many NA ASSSHRNEKLF
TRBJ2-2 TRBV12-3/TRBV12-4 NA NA ASSLRQGAGELF
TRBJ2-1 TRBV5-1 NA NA ASSLDSGGDEQF
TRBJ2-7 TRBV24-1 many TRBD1 ATSDFVRTGTYEQY
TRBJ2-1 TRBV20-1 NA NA CARRDQRFLEMDEQF
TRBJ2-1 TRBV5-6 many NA ASSPVTGYNEQF
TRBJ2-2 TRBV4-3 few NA ASSQASNAGELF
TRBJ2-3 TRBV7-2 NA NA ASSFPSGGTDAQY
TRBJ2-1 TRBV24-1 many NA ATRWGERYNEQF
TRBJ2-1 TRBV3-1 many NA ASSQGRVAGEQF
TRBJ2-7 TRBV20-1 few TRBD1 SAAGTAPYEQY